The T cell receptor beta chain described here comes from a study of human T cells and chemical hapten exposure. Turning to the study itself: DPC at 2% was the sensitizing agent, placed on roughly 2 cm by roughly 2 cm of upper inner arm skin. On the upper back, patch tests were applied with 0.01% DPC and read at 6 days.

From the RACE reads, TCRdb called clonotypes with MiXCR, one entry per CDR3 protein. The table lists around 160,000 distinct CDR3 sequences, approximately 15% of them singletons. Regarding this clonotype: Its ends do not fully match the called genes, so a read error is possible.

As to time point: patch test 1, 2 weeks after DPC sensitization. Treatment of the sample: therapeutic diphenylcyclopropenone sensitization with weekly scalp DPC. The CDR3 sequence is 12 residues long. Germline CDR1 reads SGDLS; CDR2 reads YYNGEE. V and J are TRBV9 and TRBJ2-5; D is perhaps TRBD1 or TRBD2 (5 bases each). The sequence derives from a woman in her 30s with alopecia areata. Some clones in this sample may be carry-over from other donors' samples. Specimen: whole blood, collected in connection with sensitization to the hapten diphenylcyclopropenone (DPC). The CDR3 DNA is TGTGTCAGCAGCGTAGTGGGGGAACCTTTGTTTTTC. Translation: CVSSVVGEPLFF.